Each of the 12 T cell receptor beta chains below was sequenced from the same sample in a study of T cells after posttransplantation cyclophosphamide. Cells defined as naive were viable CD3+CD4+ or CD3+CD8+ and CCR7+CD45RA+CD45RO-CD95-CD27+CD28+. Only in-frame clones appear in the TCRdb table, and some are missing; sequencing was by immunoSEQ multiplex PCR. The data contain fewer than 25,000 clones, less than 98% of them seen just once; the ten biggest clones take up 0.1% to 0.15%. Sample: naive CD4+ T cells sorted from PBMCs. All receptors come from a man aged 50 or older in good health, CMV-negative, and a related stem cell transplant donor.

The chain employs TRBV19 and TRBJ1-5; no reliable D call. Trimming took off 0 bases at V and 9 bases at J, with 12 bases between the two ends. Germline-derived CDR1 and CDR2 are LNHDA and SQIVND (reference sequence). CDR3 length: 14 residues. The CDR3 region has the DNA TGTGCCAGTAGTATAGAGGGAGCGTTGCGGCCCCAGCATTTT. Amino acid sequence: CASSIEGALRPQHF.

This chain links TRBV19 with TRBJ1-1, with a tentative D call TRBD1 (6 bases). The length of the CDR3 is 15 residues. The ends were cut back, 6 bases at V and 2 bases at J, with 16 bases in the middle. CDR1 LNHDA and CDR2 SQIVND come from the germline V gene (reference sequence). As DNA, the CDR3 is TGTGCCAGTAGAGAAGAGCAGGGGAGAAACACTGAAGCTTTCTTT. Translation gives CASREEQGRNTEAFF.

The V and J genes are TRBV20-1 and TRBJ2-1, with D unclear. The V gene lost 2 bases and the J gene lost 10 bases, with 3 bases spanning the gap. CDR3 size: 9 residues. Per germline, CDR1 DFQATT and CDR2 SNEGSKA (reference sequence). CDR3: CSARSEQFF. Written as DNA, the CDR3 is TGCAGTGCTAGAAGCGAGCAGTTCTTC.

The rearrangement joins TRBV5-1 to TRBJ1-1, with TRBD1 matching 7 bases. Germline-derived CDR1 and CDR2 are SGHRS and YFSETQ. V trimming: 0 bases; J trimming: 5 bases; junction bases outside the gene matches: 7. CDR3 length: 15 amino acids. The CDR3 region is CASSLDQGEGTEAFF. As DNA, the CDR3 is TGCGCCAGCAGCTTGGATCAGGGGGAAGGTACTGAAGCTTTCTTT. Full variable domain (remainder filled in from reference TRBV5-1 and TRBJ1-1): KAGVTQTPRYLIKTRGQQVTLSCSPISGHRSVSWYQQTPGQGLQFLFEYFSETQRNKGNFPGRFSGRQFSNSRSEMNVSTLELGDSALYLCASSLDQGEGTEAFFGQGTRLTVV.

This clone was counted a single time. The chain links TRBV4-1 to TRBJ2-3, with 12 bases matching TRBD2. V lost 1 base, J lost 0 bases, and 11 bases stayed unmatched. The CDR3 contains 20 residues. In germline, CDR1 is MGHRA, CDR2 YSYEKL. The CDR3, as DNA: TGCGCCAGCAGCCAAGGGGGAACTAGCGGGGGGCCCACTAGCACAGATACGCAGTATTTT. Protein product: CASSQGGTSGGPTSTDTQYF.

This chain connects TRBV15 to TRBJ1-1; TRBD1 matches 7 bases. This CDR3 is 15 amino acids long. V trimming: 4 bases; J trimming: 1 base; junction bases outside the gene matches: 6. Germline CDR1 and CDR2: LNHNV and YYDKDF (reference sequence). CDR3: CATSTGQEGNTEAFF. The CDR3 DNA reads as TGTGCCACCAGCACAGGACAGGAAGGGAACACTGAAGCTTTCTTT. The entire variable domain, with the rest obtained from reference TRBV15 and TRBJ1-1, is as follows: DAMVIQNPRYQVTQFGKPVTLSCSQTLNHNVMYWYQQKSSQAPKLLFHYYDKDFNNEADTPDNFQSRRPNTSFCFLDIRSPGLGDTAMYLCATSTGQEGNTEAFFGQGTRLTVV.

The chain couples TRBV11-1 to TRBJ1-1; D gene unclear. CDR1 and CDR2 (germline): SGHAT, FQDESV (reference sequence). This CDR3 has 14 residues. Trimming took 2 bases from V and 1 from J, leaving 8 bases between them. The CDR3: CASSLRTWNTEAFF. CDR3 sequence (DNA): TGTGCCAGCAGCTTAAGGACTTGGAACACTGAAGCTTTCTTT.

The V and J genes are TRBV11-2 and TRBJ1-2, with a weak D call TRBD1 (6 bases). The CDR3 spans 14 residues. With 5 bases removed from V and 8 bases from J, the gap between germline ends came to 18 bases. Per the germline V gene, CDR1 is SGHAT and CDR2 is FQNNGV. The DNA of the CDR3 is TGTGCCAGCAGCCCGACCCGGACAGCACAGGGCTACACCTTC. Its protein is CASSPTRTAQGYTF.

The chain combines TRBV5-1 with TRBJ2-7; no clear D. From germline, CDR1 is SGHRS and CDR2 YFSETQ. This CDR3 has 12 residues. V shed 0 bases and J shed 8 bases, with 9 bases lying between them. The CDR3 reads CASSLAGDQQYF. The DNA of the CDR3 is TGCGCCAGCAGCTTGGCCGGAGATCAGCAGTACTTC.

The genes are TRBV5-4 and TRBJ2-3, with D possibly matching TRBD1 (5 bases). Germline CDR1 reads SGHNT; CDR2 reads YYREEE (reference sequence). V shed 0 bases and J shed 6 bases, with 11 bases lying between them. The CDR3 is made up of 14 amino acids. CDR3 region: CASSLGLAGDTQYF. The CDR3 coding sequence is TGTGCCAGCAGCTTGGGGTTGGCAGGGGATACGCAGTATTTT.

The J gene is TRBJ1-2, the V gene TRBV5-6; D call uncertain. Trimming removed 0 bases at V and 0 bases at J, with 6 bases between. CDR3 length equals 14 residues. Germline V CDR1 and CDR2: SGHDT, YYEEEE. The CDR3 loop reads CASSLVQTNYGYTF. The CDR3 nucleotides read TGTGCCAGCAGCTTGGTGCAGACTAACTATGGCTACACCTTC.

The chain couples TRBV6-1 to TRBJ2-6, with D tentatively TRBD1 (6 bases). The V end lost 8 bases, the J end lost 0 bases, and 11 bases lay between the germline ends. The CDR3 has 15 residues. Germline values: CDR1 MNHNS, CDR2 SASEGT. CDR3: CASGQSSSGANVLTF. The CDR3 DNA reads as TGTGCCAGCGGACAGTCAAGCTCTGGGGCCAACGTCCTGACTTTC.